This T cell receptor beta chain was sequenced for a study of cytomegalovirus exposure and HLA in healthy donors. This clone was seen only a few times. The PCR contained 60 Vbeta and 13 Jbeta primers. The assay was immunoSEQ multiplex PCR, and TCRdb's table has in-frame clones only and misses some. This sample yields 150,000 to 200,000 clones, of which about three quarters are seen a single time; around 1% belongs to the top ten. The V and J ends lost 4 bases and 0 bases respectively, with 10 bases between them. Germline V gene sequence: CDR1 MNHEY, CDR2 SMNVEV (reference sequence). The CDR3 loop spans 14 amino acids.

The TCR was taken from a woman aged 40-49 years in good health and CMV-seronegative. This sequence joins TRBV27 and TRBJ2-7, with a weak D call TRBD1 (5 bases). The sample comprised PBMCs. CDR3 residues: CASSSAGYSYEQYF. In DNA, the CDR3 is TGTGCCAGCAGTTCGGCAGGGTACTCCTACGAGCAGTACTTC.